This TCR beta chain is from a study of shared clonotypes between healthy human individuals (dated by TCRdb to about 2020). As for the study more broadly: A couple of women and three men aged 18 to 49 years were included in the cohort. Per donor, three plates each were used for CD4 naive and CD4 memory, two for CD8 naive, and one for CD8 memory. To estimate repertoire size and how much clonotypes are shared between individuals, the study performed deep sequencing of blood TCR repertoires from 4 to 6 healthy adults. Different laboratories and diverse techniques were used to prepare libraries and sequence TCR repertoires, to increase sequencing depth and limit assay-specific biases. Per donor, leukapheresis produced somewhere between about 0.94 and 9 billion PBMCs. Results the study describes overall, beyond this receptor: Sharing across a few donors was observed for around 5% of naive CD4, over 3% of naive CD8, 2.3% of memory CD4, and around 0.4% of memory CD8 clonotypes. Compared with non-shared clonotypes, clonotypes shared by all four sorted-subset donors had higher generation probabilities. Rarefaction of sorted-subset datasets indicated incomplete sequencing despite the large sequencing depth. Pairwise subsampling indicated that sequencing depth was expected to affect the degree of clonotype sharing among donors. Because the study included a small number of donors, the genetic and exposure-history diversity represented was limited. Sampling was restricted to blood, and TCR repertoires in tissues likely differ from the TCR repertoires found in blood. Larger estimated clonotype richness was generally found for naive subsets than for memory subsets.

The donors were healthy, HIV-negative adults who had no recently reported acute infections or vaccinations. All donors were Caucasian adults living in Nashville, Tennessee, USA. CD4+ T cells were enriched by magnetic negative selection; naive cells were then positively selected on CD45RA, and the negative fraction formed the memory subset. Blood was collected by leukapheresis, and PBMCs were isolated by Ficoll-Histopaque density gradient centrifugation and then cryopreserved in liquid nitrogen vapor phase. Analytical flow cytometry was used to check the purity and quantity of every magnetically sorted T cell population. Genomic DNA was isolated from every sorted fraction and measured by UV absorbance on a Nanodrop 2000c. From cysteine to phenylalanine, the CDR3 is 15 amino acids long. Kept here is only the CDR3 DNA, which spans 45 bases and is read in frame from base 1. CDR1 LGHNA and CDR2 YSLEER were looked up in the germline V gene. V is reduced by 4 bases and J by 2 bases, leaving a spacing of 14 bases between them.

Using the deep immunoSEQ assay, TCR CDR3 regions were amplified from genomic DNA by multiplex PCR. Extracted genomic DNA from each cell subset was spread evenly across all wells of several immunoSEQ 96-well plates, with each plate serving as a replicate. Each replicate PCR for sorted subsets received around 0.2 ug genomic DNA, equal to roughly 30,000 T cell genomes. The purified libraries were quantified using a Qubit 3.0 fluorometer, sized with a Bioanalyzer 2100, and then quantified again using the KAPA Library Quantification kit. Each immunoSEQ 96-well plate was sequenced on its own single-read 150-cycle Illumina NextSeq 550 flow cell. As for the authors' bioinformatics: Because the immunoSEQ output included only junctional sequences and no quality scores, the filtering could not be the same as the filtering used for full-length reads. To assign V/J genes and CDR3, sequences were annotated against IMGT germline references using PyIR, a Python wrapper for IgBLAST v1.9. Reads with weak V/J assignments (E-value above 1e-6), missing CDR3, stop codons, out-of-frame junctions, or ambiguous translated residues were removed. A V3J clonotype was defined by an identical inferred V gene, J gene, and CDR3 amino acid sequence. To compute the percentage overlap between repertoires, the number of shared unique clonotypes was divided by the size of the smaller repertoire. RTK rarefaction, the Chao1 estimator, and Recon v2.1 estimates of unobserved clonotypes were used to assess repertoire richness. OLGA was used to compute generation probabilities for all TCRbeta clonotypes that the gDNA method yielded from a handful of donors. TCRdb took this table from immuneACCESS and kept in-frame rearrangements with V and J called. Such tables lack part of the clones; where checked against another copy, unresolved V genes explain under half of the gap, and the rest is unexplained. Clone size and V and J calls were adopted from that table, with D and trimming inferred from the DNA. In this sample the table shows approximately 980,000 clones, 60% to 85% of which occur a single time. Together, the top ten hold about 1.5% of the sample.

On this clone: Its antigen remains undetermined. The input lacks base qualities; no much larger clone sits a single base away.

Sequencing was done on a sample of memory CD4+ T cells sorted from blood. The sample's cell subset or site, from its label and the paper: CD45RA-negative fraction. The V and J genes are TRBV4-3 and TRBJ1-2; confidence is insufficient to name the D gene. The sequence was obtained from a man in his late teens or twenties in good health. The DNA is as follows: TGCGCCAGCAGCCCTACTCTCGCGGACAACTATGGCTACACCTTC. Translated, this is CASSPTLADNYGYTF.